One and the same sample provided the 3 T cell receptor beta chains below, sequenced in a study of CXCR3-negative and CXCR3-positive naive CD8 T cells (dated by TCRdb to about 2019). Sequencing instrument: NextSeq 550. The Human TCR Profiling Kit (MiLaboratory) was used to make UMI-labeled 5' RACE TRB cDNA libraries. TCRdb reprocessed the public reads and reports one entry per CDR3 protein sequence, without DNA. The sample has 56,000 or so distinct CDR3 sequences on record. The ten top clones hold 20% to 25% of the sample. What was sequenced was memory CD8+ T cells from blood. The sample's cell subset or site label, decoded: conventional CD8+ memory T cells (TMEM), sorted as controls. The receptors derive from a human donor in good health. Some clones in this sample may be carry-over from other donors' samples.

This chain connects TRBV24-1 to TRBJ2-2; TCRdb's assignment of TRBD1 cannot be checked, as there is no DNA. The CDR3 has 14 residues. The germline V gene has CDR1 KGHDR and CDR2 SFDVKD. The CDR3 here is CATSDLGGPGELFF.

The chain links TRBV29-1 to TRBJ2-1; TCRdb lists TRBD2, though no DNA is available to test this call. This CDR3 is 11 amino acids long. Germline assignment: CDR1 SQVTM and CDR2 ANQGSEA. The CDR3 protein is CSVKLAGGIFF.

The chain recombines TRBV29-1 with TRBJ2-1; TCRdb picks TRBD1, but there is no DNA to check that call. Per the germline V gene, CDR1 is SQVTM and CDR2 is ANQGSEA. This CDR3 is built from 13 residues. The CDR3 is CSVGQGSDNEQFF.